This T cell receptor beta chain was sequenced in a study of T-cell memory formation after mild COVID-19. Looking at the study overall: Across donors, TCR clusters were largely donor specific.

Germline CDR1 and CDR2: SGHVS and FNYEAQ. Between the trimmed V and J ends, which lost 2 bases and 3 bases, there was a span of 13 bases. The CDR3 consists of 16 residues. One entry per CDR3 protein results from TCRdb running MiXCR on the 5' RACE reads. This sample has roughly 620,000 distinct CDR3 sequences; over 15% occur once, and the top ten carry 12%. The sample comprised PBMCs or a T cell subset sorted from them (not recorded which). V is TRBV7-6 and J is TRBJ2-2; no clear D gene. This clonotype was obtained from an adult woman who had mild COVID-19 (a few samples of this study predate the infection). Cell type and time point are not known. The CDR3 region is CASSLQAARYTGELFF. The CDR3 region has the DNA TGTGCCAGCAGCTTACAGGCCGCGAGGTACACCGGGGAGCTGTTTTTT.